A selection of T cell receptor beta chains follows, all from one sample in a study of technical replicates of blood from a handful of donors. Data came from immunoSEQ multiplex PCR; TCRdb stores just in-frame clones and leaves some out. The sample holds around 80,000 clones; under 99% are singletons and the top ten take over 0.2%. Sequenced sample: T cells isolated from PBMCs. All receptors come from a human donor in good health. Both conserved end residues are part of each CDR3. A D gene is named only where the DNA matches it firmly. Rows give clone size only sometimes, using once, few, many, or a class for an expanded clone.

J: TRBJ1-2; size: -; D: -; V: TRBV5-1; DNA: TGCGCCAGCAGCTTGGACGGGTCCTATGGCTACACCTTC; CDR3: CASSLDGSYGYTF
J: TRBJ2-1; size: -; D: -; V: TRBV7-9; DNA: TGTGCCAGCAGCTTAGATGGCACAAACTCCTACAATGAGCAGTTCTTC; CDR3: CASSLDGTNSYNEQFF
J: TRBJ2-1; size: -; D: -; V: TRBV7-2; DNA: TGTGCCAGCAGCTTACTTTTCGGACTTAGCGGCGATGAGCAGTTCTTC; CDR3: CASSLLFGLSGDEQFF
J: TRBJ2-3; size: once; D: TRBD2; V: TRBV4-2; DNA: TGTGCCAGCAGCCAAGTTGGGACTAGCGGGAGGTTCGGGCGCACAGATACGCAGTATTTT; CDR3: CASSQVGTSGRFGRTDTQYF
J: TRBJ2-2; size: -; D: -; V: TRBV6-4; DNA: TGTGCCAGCAGTCCCCGTGTTCCTGCGAACACCGGGGAGCTGTTTTTT; CDR3: CASSPRVPANTGELFF
J: TRBJ1-4; size: -; D: TRBD1; V: TRBV2; DNA: TGTGCCAGCAGTACCGGGACAGAGGAAAAACTGTTTTTT; CDR3: CASSTGTEEKLFF
J: TRBJ2-1; size: -; D: TRBD2; V: TRBV7-9; DNA: TGTGCCAGCACCCCTAGCGGGAGCTACAATGAGCAGTTCTTC; CDR3: CASTPSGSYNEQFF
J: TRBJ2-1; size: once; D: -; V: TRBV7-2; DNA: TGTGCCAGCAGCCAACAGGGGCCGGGAGCCTGGAATGAGCAGTTCTTC; CDR3: CASSQQGPGAWNEQFF
J: TRBJ1-1; size: -; D: -; V: TRBV18; DNA: TGTGCCAGCTCACCTCCGGGGTCCAACACTGAAGCTTTCTTT; CDR3: CASSPPGSNTEAFF
J: TRBJ2-3; size: once; D: -; V: TRBV4-2; DNA: TGTGCCAGCAGCCACCCCGGGGGAGCTAACACAGATACGCAGTATTTT; CDR3: CASSHPGGANTDTQYF
J: TRBJ2-7; size: -; D: TRBD2; V: TRBV4-3; DNA: TGCGCCAGCAGCCAAGATCATCGGGGGACTAGCGGAGCATACGAGCAGTACTTC; CDR3: CASSQDHRGTSGAYEQYF
J: TRBJ2-7; size: -; D: -; V: TRBV10-3; DNA: TGTGCCATCACCGGACTTAATTACGAGCAGTACTTC; CDR3: CAITGLNYEQYF
J: TRBJ2-2; size: -; D: TRBD1; V: TRBV30; DNA: TGTGCCGCGATGACGCACAGGGGGTCTATGAACACCGGGGAGCTGTTTTTT; CDR3: CAAMTHRGSMNTGELFF
J: TRBJ2-5; size: -; D: -; V: TRBV7-9; DNA: TGTGCCAGCAGCTTAGACTCAGCGGCTATACAAGAGACCCAGTACTTC; CDR3: CASSLDSAAIQETQYF
J: TRBJ2-5; size: once; D: -; V: TRBV7-9; DNA: TGTGCCAGCAGCCAAGGGGAGGAAGAGACCCAGTACTTC; CDR3: CASSQGEEETQYF
J: TRBJ2-5; size: -; D: -; V: TRBV27; DNA: TGTGCCAGCAGCGTGGACAGTTTTCAAGAGACCCAGTACTTC; CDR3: CASSVDSFQETQYF
J: TRBJ2-1; size: -; D: TRBD2; V: TRBV13; DNA: TGTGCCAGCAGCTTAGTGCTAGCGGGAGACTACAATGAGCAGTTCTTC; CDR3: CASSLVLAGDYNEQFF
J: TRBJ2-5; size: -; D: -; V: TRBV6-1; DNA: TGTGCCAGCGGGCGGAGCGGCCGGTACCAAGAGACCCAGTACTTC; CDR3: CASGRSGRYQETQYF
J: TRBJ2-2; size: -; D: TRBD1; V: TRBV7-2; DNA: TGTGCCAGCAGCTTAGTGTTTGCAGGGGGCACCGGGGAGCTGTTTTTT; CDR3: CASSLVFAGGTGELFF
J: TRBJ2-7; size: -; D: TRBD2; V: TRBV28; DNA: TGTGCCAGCAGTCCAGCACCGCCGGGACTAGGGGCCTACGAGCAGTACTTC; CDR3: CASSPAPPGLGAYEQYF
J: TRBJ2-7; size: -; D: -; V: TRBV19; DNA: TGTGCCAGATCCGGGACAGGGGATAATAGCGGGAGAGAGGGGTACTACGAGCAGTACTTC; CDR3: CARSGTGDNSGREGYYEQYF
J: TRBJ2-7; size: -; D: TRBD1; V: TRBV7-9; DNA: TGTGCCAGCAGCTTAGTGGGACAGGCATACGAGCAGTACTTC; CDR3: CASSLVGQAYEQYF
J: TRBJ1-2; size: -; D: -; V: TRBV2; DNA: TGTGCCAGCAGTAGGGGCCTTAACTATGGCTACACCTTC; CDR3: CASSRGLNYGYTF
J: TRBJ2-7; size: -; D: -; V: TRBV27; DNA: TGTGCCAGCAGTTTATATGAGGACTGGACCTACGAGCAGTACTTC; CDR3: CASSLYEDWTYEQYF
J: TRBJ1-2; size: -; D: -; V: TRBV7-9; DNA: TGTGCCAGCCGATCACAGCTATATGGCTACACCTTC; CDR3: CASRSQLYGYTF
J: TRBJ1-1; size: once; D: -; V: TRBV9; DNA: TGTGCCAGCAGCGTTACGGGAGGGAACACTGAAGCTTTCTTT; CDR3: CASSVTGGNTEAFF
J: TRBJ1-2; size: -; D: -; V: TRBV5-4; DNA: TGTGCCAGCAGCTTGGCAGGGGTCGGATATGGCTACACCTTC; CDR3: CASSLAGVGYGYTF
J: TRBJ2-7; size: -; D: TRBD2; V: TRBV28; DNA: TGTGCCAGCATTGAAGCCGGGACTAGCGGCTACGAGCAGTACTTC; CDR3: CASIEAGTSGYEQYF
J: TRBJ2-1; size: -; D: TRBD1; V: TRBV2; DNA: TGTGCCAGCAGTTCTCGTGAGTGGGACAGACGTAACAATGAGCAGTTCTTC; CDR3: CASSSREWDRRNNEQFF
J: TRBJ2-7; size: -; D: TRBD2; V: TRBV30; DNA: TGTGCCTGGAGTGTATCCCTCGGGGTAGCGGGTATCGAGCAGTACTTC; CDR3: CAWSVSLGVAGIEQYF
J: TRBJ2-3; size: -; D: TRBD2; V: TRBV7-9; DNA: TGTGCCAGCAGCTTTGGACTAGCGGGAGGGCCTAGCACAGATACGCAGTATTTT; CDR3: CASSFGLAGGPSTDTQYF
J: TRBJ2-1; size: -; D: TRBD2; V: TRBV9; DNA: TGTGCCAGCAGCGTCACCGGGACTAGCGGGTCCGAGCAGTTCTTC; CDR3: CASSVTGTSGSEQFF
J: TRBJ2-7; size: -; D: -; V: TRBV7-9; DNA: TGTGCCAGCAGCTCGACTAGTAGTAGTTACGAGCAGTACTTC; CDR3: CASSSTSSSYEQYF
J: TRBJ1-1; size: -; D: -; V: TRBV5-4; DNA: TGTGCCAGCAGCCTGCTTGCGGACAGCGTACCAGCTTTCTTT; CDR3: CASSLLADSVPAFF
J: TRBJ1-1; size: -; D: TRBD1; V: TRBV19; DNA: TGTGCCAGTAGCAGGGACAGGGAGAACACTGAAGCTTTCTTT; CDR3: CASSRDRENTEAFF